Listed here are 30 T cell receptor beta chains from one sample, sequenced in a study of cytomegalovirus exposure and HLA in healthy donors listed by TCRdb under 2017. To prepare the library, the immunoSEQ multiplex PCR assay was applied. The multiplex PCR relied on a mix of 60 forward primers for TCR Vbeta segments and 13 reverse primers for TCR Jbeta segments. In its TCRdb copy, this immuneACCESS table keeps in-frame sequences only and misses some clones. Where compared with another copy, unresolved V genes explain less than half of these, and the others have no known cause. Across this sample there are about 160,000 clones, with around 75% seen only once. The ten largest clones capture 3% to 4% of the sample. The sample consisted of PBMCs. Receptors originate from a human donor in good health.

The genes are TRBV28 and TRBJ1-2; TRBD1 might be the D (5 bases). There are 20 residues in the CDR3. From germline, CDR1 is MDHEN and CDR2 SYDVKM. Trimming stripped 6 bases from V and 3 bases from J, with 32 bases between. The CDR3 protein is CASSSSLADRLLIHDYGYTF. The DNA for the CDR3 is TGTGCCAGCAGCTCCTCACTCGCCGACAGATTACTAATCCACGACTATGGCTACACCTTC.

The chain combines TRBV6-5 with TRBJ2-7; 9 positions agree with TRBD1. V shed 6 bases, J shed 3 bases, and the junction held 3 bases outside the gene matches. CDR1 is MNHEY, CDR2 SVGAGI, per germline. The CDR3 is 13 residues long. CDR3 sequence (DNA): TGTGCCAGCAGCCGGGACAGGGACTACGAGCAGTACTTC. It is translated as CASSRDRDYEQYF.

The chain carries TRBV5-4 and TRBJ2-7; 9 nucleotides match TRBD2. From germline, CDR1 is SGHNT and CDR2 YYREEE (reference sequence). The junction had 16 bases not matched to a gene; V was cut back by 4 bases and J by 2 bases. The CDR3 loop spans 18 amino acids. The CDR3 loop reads CASSHEGFAGGPTYEQYF. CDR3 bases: TGTGCCAGCAGCCATGAGGGTTTCGCGGGAGGGCCGACCTACGAGCAGTACTTC.

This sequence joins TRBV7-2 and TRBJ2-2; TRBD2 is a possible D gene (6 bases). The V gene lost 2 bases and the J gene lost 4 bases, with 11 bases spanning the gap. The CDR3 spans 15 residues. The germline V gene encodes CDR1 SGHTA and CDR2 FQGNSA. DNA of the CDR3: TGTGCCAGCAGCTTACAGGGAGGTAGCACCGGGGAGCTGTTTTTT. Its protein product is CASSLQGGSTGELFF.

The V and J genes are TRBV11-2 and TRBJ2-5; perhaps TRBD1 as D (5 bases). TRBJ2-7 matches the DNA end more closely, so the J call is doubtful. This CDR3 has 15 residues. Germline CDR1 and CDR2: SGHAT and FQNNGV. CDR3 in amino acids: CASNPTGFGDYEQYF. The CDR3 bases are TGTGCCAGCAACCCCACAGGATTTGGGGACTACGAGCAGTACTTC.

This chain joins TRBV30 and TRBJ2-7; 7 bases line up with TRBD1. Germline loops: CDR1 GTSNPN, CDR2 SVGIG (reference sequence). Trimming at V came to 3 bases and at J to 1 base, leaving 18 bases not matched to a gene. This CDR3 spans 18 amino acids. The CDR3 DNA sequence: TGTGCCTGGAGCGCCTCTCCCCCCGGGACAGCTATTTCCTACGAGCAGTACTTC. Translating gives CAWSASPPGTAISYEQYF.

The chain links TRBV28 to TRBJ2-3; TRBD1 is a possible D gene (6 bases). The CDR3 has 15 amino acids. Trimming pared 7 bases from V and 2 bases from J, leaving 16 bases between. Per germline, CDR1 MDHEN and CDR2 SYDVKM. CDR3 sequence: CASTRMRGYTDTQYF. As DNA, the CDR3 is TGTGCCAGCACCCGGATGAGGGGGTACACAGATACGCAGTATTTT. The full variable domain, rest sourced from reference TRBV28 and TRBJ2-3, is DVKVTQSSRYLVKRTGEKVFLECVQDMDHENMFWYRQDPGLGLRLIYFSYDVKMKEKGDIPEGYSVSREKKERFSLILESASTNQTSMYLCASTRMRGYTDTQYFGPGTRLTVL.

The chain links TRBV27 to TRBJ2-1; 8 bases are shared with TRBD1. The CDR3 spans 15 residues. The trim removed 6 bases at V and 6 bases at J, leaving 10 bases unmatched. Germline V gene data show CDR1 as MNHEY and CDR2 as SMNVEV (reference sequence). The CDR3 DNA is TGTGCCAGCAGACTGGACAGGGATTATGGCAATGAGCAGTTCTTC. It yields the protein CASRLDRDYGNEQFF.

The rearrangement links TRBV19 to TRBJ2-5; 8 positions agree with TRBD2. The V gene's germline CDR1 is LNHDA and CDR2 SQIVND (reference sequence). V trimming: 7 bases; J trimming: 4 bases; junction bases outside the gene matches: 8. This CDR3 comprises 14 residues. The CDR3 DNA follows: TGTGCCAGTAACATCGGGGGGGCCGCAGAGACCCAGTACTTC. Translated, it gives CASNIGGAAETQYF.

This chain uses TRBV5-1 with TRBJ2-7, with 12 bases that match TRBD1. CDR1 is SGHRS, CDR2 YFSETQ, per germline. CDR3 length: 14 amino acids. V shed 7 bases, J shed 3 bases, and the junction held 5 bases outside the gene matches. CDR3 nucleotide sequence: TGCGCCAGCCGGGGACAGGGGGCTAACTACGAGCAGTACTTC. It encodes CASRGQGANYEQYF.

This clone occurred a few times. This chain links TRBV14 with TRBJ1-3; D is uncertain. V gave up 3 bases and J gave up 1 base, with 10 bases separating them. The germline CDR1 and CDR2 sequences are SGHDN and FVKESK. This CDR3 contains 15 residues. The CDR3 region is CASSHQTPSGNTIYF. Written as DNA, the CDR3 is TGTGCCAGCAGCCACCAGACACCATCTGGAAACACCATATATTTT.

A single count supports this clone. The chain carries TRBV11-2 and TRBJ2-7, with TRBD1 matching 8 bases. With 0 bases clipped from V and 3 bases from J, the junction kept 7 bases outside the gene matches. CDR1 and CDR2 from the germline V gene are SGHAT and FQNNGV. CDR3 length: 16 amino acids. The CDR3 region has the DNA TGTGCCAGCAGCTTAGAACAGGGGGTGCTCCGCTACGAGCAGTACTTC. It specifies CASSLEQGVLRYEQYF.

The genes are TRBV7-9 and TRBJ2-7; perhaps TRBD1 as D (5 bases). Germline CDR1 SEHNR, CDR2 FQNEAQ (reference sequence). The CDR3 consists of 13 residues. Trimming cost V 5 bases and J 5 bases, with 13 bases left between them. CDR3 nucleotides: TGTGCCAGCAGCCCGGCAGTGGGGCACGAGCAGTACTTC. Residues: CASSPAVGHEQYF.

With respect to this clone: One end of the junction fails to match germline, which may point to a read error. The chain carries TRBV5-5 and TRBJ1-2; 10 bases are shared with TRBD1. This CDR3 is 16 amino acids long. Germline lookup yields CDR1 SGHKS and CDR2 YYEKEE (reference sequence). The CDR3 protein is CASSARTGTGAYGYPF. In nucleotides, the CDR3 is TGTGCCAGCAGCGCAAGAACCGGGACAGGGGCCTATGGCTACCCCTTC.

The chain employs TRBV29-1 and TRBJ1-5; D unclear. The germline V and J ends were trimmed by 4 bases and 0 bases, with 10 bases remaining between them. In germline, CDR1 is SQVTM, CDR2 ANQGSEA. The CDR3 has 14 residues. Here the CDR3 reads CSVGEGNSNQPQHF. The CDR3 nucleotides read TGCAGCGTTGGGGAGGGAAATAGCAATCAGCCCCAGCATTTT.

CDR3 protein: CASSLAPGQETQYF. CDR3 DNA: TGTGCCAGCAGCTTAGCCCCGGGGCAAGAGACCCAGTACTTC. The V gene is TRBV11-2, the J gene TRBJ2-5, with D possibly matching TRBD2 (5 bases). Germline V gene sequence: CDR1 SGHAT, CDR2 FQNNGV. The length of the CDR3 is 14 residues. Trimming removed 1 base from V and 2 bases from J, with 8 bases in between.

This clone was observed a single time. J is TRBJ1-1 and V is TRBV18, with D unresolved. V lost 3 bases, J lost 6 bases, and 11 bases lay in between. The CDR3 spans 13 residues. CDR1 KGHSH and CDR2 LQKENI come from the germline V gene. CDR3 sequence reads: CASSPFPAAEAFF. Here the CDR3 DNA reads TGTGCCAGCTCACCCTTCCCCGCAGCTGAAGCTTTCTTT.

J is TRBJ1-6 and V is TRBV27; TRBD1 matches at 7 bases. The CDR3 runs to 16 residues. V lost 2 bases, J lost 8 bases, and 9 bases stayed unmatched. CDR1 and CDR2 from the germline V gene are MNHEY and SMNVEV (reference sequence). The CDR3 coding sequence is TGTGCCAGCAGTTTAGATTCGGGGACAGACCATTCACCCCTCCACTTT. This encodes CASSLDSGTDHSPLHF.

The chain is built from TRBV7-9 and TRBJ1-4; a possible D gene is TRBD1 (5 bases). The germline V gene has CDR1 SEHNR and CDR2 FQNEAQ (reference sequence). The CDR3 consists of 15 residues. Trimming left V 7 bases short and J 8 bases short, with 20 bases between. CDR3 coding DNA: TGTGCCAGCACCACCTTATCGGGCCCAGGGGAAAAACTGTTTTTT. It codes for CASTTLSGPGEKLFF. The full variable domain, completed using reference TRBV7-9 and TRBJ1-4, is DTGVSQNPRHKITKRGQNVTFRCDPISEHNRLYWYRQTLGQGPEFLTYFQNEAQLEKSRLLSDRFSAERPKGSFSTLEIQRTEQGDSAMYLCASTTLSGPGEKLFFGSGTQLSVL.

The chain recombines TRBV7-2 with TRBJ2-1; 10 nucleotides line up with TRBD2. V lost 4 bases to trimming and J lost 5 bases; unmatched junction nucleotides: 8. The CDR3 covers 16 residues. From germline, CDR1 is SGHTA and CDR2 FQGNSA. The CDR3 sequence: CASSSDSGGPNNEQFF. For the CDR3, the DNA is TGTGCCAGCAGCTCGGATAGCGGGGGGCCGAACAATGAGCAGTTCTTC. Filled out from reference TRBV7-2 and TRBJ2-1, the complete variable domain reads GAGVSQSPSNKVTEKGKDVELRCDPISGHTALYWYRQSLGQGLEFLIYFQGNSAPDKSGLPSDRFSAERTGGSVSTLTIQRTQQEDSAVYLCASSSDSGGPNNEQFFGPGTRLTVL.

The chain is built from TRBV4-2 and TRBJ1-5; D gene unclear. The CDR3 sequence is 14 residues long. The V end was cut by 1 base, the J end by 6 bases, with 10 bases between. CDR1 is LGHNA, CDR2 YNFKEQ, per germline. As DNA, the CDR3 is TGTGCCAGCAGCCAAGGAGGGATGCGTCAGCCCCAGCATTTT. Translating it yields CASSQGGMRQPQHF.

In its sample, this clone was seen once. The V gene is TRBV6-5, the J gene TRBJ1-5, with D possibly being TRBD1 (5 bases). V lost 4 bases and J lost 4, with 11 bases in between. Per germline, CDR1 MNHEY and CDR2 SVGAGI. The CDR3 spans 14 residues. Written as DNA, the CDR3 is TGTGCCAGCAGTTTACTGGGGCAAAATCAGCCCCAGCATTTT. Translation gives CASSLLGQNQPQHF.

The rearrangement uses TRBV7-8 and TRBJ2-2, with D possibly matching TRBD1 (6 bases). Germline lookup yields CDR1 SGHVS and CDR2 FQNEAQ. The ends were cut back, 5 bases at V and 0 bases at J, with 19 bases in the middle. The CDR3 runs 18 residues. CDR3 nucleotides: TGTGCCAGCAGCCTACGACAGGTTTGGGTTACGAACACCGGGGAGCTGTTTTTT. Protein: CASSLRQVWVTNTGELFF.

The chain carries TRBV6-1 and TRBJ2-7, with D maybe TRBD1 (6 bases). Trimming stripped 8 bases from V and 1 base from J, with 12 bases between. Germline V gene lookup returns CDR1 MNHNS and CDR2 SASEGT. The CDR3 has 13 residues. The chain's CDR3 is CASDRQVSYEQYF. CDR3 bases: TGTGCCAGCGATCGACAGGTATCCTACGAGCAGTACTTC.

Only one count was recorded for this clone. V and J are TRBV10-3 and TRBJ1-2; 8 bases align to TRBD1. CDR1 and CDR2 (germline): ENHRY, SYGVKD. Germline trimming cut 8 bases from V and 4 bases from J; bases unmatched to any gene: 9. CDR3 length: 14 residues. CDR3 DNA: TGTGCCATCCGCGTACAAGGGACAGGCTATGGCTACACCTTC. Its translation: CAIRVQGTGYGYTF.

CDR3 DNA: TGTGCCAGCAGTCCCCGTACCGAGATCGAGCAGTACTTC. This encodes CASSPRTEIEQYF. This chain uses TRBV28 with TRBJ2-7; D gene uncertain. V lost 5 bases, J lost 6 bases, and 14 bases lay in between. The germline gives CDR1 MDHEN, CDR2 SYDVKM. This CDR3 is 13 amino acids long.

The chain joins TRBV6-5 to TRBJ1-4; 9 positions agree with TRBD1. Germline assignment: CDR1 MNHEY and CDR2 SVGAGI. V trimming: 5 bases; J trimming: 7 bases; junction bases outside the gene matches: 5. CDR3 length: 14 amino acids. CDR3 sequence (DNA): TGTGCCAGCAGTGAACAGGGGGCTAGTGAAAAACTGTTTTTT. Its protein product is CASSEQGASEKLFF.

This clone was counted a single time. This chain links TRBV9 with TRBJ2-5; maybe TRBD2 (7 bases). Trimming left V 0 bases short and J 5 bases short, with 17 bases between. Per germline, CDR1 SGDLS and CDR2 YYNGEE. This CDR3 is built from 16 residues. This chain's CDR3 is CASSVGVGGPGETQYF. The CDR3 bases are TGTGCCAGCAGCGTAGGGGTCGGGGGGCCGGGGGAGACCCAGTACTTC.

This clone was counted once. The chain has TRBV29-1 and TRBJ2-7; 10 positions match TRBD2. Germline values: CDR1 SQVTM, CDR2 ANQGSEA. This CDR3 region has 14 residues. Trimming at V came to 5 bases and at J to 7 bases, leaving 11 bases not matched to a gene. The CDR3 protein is CSVTPSGSGGEQYF. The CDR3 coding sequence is TGCAGCGTTACGCCTAGCGGGAGCGGTGGGGAGCAGTACTTC.

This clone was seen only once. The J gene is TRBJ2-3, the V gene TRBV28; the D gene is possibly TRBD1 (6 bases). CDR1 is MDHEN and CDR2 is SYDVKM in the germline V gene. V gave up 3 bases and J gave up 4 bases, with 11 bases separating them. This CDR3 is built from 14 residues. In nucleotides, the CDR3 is TGTGCCAGCAGTTTGAACAGGGCATCAGATACGCAGTATTTT. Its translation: CASSLNRASDTQYF.